This T cell receptor (beta chain) was recorded in a study of blood T cell repertoires in COVID-19. The assay was immunoSEQ multiplex PCR, and TCRdb's table has in-frame clones only and misses some. In the table there are about 100,000 clones, about 77% of which are singletons. V was trimmed by 0 bases and J by 8 bases, leaving 8 bases between them. This CDR3 has 14 residues. CDR1 LGHNA and CDR2 YSLEER come from the germline V gene. What was sequenced was peripheral blood. The clonotype originates from a woman aged 70-85 years with acute or convalescent COVID-19. This chain uses TRBV4-3 with TRBJ1-6, with D perhaps matching TRBD1 (5 bases). The CDR3 nucleotides are TGCGCCAGCAGCCAAGATTGGGGGGATTCACCCCTCCACTTT. Translation: CASSQDWGDSPLHF.